The T cell receptor (beta chain) under discussion was sequenced for a study of cytomegalovirus exposure and HLA in healthy donors. On the study more broadly: Of the donors genotyped, about 390 in all, about 80% fell in the Caucasian-associated ancestry cluster.

Notes on this clone: The antigen is not known.

Study outcomes and limitations: Across all donors, roughly uniform sequencing depth was an assumption of the presence/absence analyses.

The PCR made use of 60 Vbeta and 13 Jbeta primers. Sequenced by immunoSEQ multiplex PCR; TCRdb stores in-frame clones only, minus some. The sample lists roughly 250,000 clones, about four fifths seen once, with about 2% in the top ten. This receptor was taken from a woman aged 40 to 50 in good health and CMV-seropositive. Sequencing was done on a sample of PBMCs.

The CDR3 DNA reads as TGTGCCAGCAGTTTCCCCCCCAATAGCGGGAGGAACGAGCAGTACTTC. It is translated as CASSFPPNSGRNEQYF. The chain joins TRBV28 to TRBJ2-7, with TRBD2 matching over 10 bases. After removal of 3 bases from V and 5 bases from J, the junction contained 10 bases not matched to a gene. The germline V gene has CDR1 MDHEN and CDR2 SYDVKM. The CDR3 is 16 residues long. Drawing the rest from reference TRBV28 and TRBJ2-7, the complete variable domain is DVKVTQSSRYLVKRTGEKVFLECVQDMDHENMFWYRQDPGLGLRLIYFSYDVKMKEKGDIPEGYSVSREKKERFSLILESASTNQTSMYLCASSFPPNSGRNEQYFGPGTRLTVT.